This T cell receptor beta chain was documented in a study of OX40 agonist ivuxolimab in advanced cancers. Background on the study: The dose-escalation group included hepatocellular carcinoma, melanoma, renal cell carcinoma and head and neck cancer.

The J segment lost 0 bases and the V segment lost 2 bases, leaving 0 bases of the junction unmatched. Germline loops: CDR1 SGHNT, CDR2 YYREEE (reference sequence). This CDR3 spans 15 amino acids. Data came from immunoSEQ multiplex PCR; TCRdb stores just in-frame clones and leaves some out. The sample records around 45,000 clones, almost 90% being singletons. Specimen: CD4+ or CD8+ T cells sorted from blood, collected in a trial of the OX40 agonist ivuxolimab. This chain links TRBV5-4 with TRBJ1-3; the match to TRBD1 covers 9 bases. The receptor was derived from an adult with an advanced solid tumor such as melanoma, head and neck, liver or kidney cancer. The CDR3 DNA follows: TGTGCCAGCAGCTTACAGGGGGCCTCTGGAAACACCATATATTTT. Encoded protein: CASSLQGASGNTIYF.